One sample yielded the 13 T cell receptor beta chains listed below, sequenced in a study of blood T cell repertoires in COVID-19. Sequenced by immunoSEQ multiplex PCR; TCRdb stores in-frame clones only, minus some. The repertoire has some 21,000 clones, roughly 80% of them found once; the top ten carry about 13%. What was sequenced was peripheral blood. Receptor source: a man between 60 and 75 years old with active COVID-19.

The chain combines TRBV28 with TRBJ1-2; no firm D call. With 3 bases removed from V and 3 bases from J, the gap between germline ends came to 17 bases. The CDR3 totals 16 residues. The germline V gene has CDR1 MDHEN and CDR2 SYDVKM. CDR3 DNA sequence: TGTGCCAGCAGTTTTACTAGGACCGGTCGGGACTATGGCTACACCTTC. Protein sequence: CASSFTRTGRDYGYTF.

This clone was detected only a few times. V usage is TRBV19 and J usage is TRBJ2-5; the match to TRBD2 covers 11 bases. The J segment lost 5 bases and the V segment lost 5 bases, leaving 7 bases of the junction unmatched. Germline lookup yields CDR1 LNHDA and CDR2 SQIVND (reference sequence). The CDR3 sequence is 15 residues long. The CDR3 region is CASSVTSGSLETQYF. CDR3 sequence (DNA): TGTGCCAGTAGTGTCACTAGCGGGAGTTTGGAGACCCAGTACTTC.

The chain has TRBV19 and TRBJ2-2; 9 bases map to TRBD1. The germline V gene encodes CDR1 LNHDA and CDR2 SQIVND (reference sequence). This CDR3 is built from 14 residues. V lost 6 bases, J lost 7 bases, and 6 bases stayed unmatched. The chain's CDR3 is CASSRDREGGELFF. CDR3 DNA sequence: TGTGCCAGTAGCCGGGACAGGGAGGGCGGGGAGCTGTTTTTT.

J is TRBJ2-5 and V is TRBV18; no reliable D call. CDR3 size: 12 residues. Germline values: CDR1 KGHSH, CDR2 LQKENI. With 4 bases removed from V and 0 bases from J, the gap between germline ends came to 3 bases. CDR3 sequence: CASSLNQETQYF. The CDR3, as DNA: TGTGCCAGCTCACTAAACCAAGAGACCCAGTACTTC.

The CDR3 nucleotides are TGTGCCAGCAGCCAGGCCACCGGGGAGCTGTTTTTT. Residues: CASSQATGELFF. This chain uses TRBV3-1 (or the pseudogene TRBV3-2) with TRBJ2-2; no firm D call. The CDR3 contains 12 residues. Trimming took 3 bases from V and 4 from J, leaving 3 bases between them. Germline V gene lookup returns CDR1 LGHDT and CDR2 YNNKEL (reference sequence).

The chain joins TRBV7-9 to TRBJ1-6; D may be TRBD1 (6 bases). In germline, CDR1 is SEHNR, CDR2 FQNEAQ (reference sequence). The CDR3 extends over 17 amino acids. Trimming took 2 bases from V and 9 from J, leaving 20 bases between them. The CDR3 coding sequence is TGTGCCAGCAGCTTAATAGGGATACCGGGACATACTTCACCCCTCCACTTT. Its translation is CASSLIGIPGHTSPLHF.

In its sample, this clone was seen a few times. The gene calls are TRBV19 and TRBJ1-2, with D uncertain. Trimming stripped 4 bases from V and 7 bases from J, with 16 bases between. This CDR3 region has 14 residues. The germline gives CDR1 LNHDA, CDR2 SQIVND (reference sequence). In nucleotides, the CDR3 is TGTGCCAGTAGTACGACCGGGTTGCAACGTGGCTACACCTTC. Translated, it gives CASSTTGLQRGYTF.

This chain uses TRBV12-5 with TRBJ2-7; maybe TRBD2 (5 bases). Germline values: CDR1 LGHNT, CDR2 FRNRAP. V lost 0 bases to trimming and J lost 0 bases, with 18 bases between them. The CDR3 has 18 amino acids. The CDR3 is CASGLVPLVARSSYEQYF. As DNA, the CDR3 is TGTGCTAGTGGTTTGGTACCCCTTGTAGCGAGAAGCTCCTACGAGCAGTACTTC.

About this clone: Other DNA sequences in this sample translate to the same CDR3. The rearrangement joins TRBV7-8 to TRBJ1-6, with D uncertain. The germline V gene encodes CDR1 SGHVS and CDR2 FQNEAQ. The CDR3 has 17 amino acids. V was trimmed by 3 bases and J by 0 bases, leaving 12 bases between them. The CDR3 loop is CASSFSPGASYNSPLHF. The CDR3 DNA sequence: TGTGCCAGCAGCTTTAGCCCGGGAGCCTCCTATAATTCACCCCTCCACTTT. The variable domain in full, with the rest retrieved from reference TRBV7-8 and TRBJ1-6, is GAGVSQSPRYKVAKRGQDVALRCDPISGHVSLFWYQQALGQGPEFLTYFQNEAQLDKSGLPSDRFFAERPEGSVSTLKIQRTQQEDSAVYLCASSFSPGASYNSPLHFGNGTRLTVT.

V and J are TRBV7-8 and TRBJ2-5, with D possibly matching TRBD2 (5 bases). V was clipped by 2 bases and J by 5 bases, with 15 bases between them. Germline V gene lookup returns CDR1 SGHVS and CDR2 FQNEAQ. The CDR3 runs to 15 residues. CDR3 nucleotides: TGTGCCAGCAGCTTATTGACCAATCCGGGGGAGACCCAGTACTTC. Translating gives CASSLLTNPGETQYF. Based on the CDR3 plus reference TRBV7-8 and TRBJ2-5, the full variable domain is GAGVSQSPRYKVAKRGQDVALRCDPISGHVSLFWYQQALGQGPEFLTYFQNEAQLDKSGLPSDRFFAERPEGSVSTLKIQRTQQEDSAVYLCASSLLTNPGETQYFGPGTRLLVL.

This chain uses TRBV18 with TRBJ1-2, with a tentative D call TRBD1 (5 bases). The CDR3 spans 13 residues. The V end was cut by 2 bases, the J end by 4 bases, with 8 bases between. CDR1 and CDR2 (germline): KGHSH, LQKENI. CDR3 residues: CASSPGGTYGYTF. The CDR3 bases are TGTGCCAGCTCACCAGGGGGGACCTATGGCTACACCTTC.

This chain links TRBV6-2 or TRBV6-3 with TRBJ1-5, with 9 bases that match TRBD1. The CDR3 has 16 residues. Germline-derived CDR1 and CDR2 are MNHEY and SVGEGT. V gave up 5 bases and J gave up 6 bases; unmatched junction bases: 11. As DNA, the CDR3 is TGTGCCAGCAGTCTACAGGGGGCCACGATATTTCAGCCCCAGCATTTT. Translating it yields CASSLQGATIFQPQHF.

This clone showed up just once. The sample carries other DNA sequences with the same CDR3. The chain has TRBV7-3 and TRBJ2-1; 14 nucleotides match TRBD2. The germline V gene has CDR1 SGHTA and CDR2 FQGTGA. The CDR3 runs to 19 residues. Trimming took 2 bases from V and 2 from J; bases not matched to a gene: 8. Here the CDR3 reads CASSLEVTSGRGAYNEQFF. The CDR3 DNA reads as TGTGCCAGCAGCTTAGAAGTGACTAGCGGGAGGGGGGCCTACAATGAGCAGTTCTTC.